The entry below describes one T cell receptor (beta chain). The antigen remains undetermined. Sequencing used immunoSEQ multiplex PCR; TCRdb keeps in-frame clones, though not all of them. The sample has approximately 110,000 clones, around 89% seen once. The data were obtained in a study of T cell responses to AZD1222 COVID-19 vaccine. Study outcomes and limitations: Repertoire collection took place solely once the T cell response had peaked. Spike-wide coverage was observed for vaccine-associated CD4 TCRs, with dominant responses at 160-218 and 743-854. A mostly white British donor set with more females was recruited, and clonal diversity was possibly underestimated. AZD1222 recipients seropositive at baseline numbered only six.

The source of this sequence is an adult in good health. Sample: peripheral blood, taken on day 0 of AZD1222 vaccination.

The CDR3 sequence: CASSTGKNTGELFF. The CDR3 nucleotides are TGTGCCAGCAGCACAGGGAAGAACACCGGGGAGCTGTTTTTT. The chain carries TRBV7-9 and TRBJ2-2; maybe TRBD1 (6 bases). The length of the CDR3 is 14 residues. V shed 5 bases and J shed 1 base, with 8 bases lying between them. The germline gives CDR1 SEHNR, CDR2 FQNEAQ (reference sequence).